This is a list of T cell receptor beta chains from one sample in a study of T cells after yellow fever vaccination. Using its own MiXCR run on the 5' RACE reads, TCRdb lists one record per CDR3 protein. The sample contains approximately 600,000 distinct CDR3 sequences, approximately 13% of which appear only once. The source was PBMCs, collected on the day of the yellow fever booster vaccination. These receptors all stem from a young man who received the YFV17D yellow fever vaccine. Both conserved end residues are part of each CDR3. Each record gives: V gene, clone size, J gene, D gene, CDR3 DNA, CDR3 protein. The D gene is left open where the match is weak. For some rows the clone size is stated as once, few or many, or as a class when expanded; others skip it.

>TRBV21-1|few|TRBJ1-2|NA
TGTGCCAGCAGCAAAGGGCGCGGGGGCTACACCTTC
CASSKGRGGYTF
>TRBV24-1|NA|TRBJ2-5|TRBD1
TGTGCCACCAGTGAACCCGGGACAGGGCGCGAAGAGACCCAGTACTTC
CATSEPGTGREETQYF
>TRBV5-1|NA|TRBJ2-1|NA
TGCGCCAGCAGCTTCAGGGGTGTGACAGACAATGAGCAGTTCTTC
CASSFRGVTDNEQFF
>TRBV29-1|few|TRBJ2-2|NA
TGCAGCGTGGAACAGGTATCGAACACCGGGGAGCTGTTTTTT
CSVEQVSNTGELFF
>TRBV4-2|NA|TRBJ2-6|NA
TGTGCCAGCAGCCAACACGTTTTCTCTGGGGCCAACGTCCTGACTTTC
CASSQHVFSGANVLTF
>TRBV9|few|TRBJ2-1|TRBD1
TGTGCCAGCAGCGTAGGCCATCAGGGGGCAGGGAATGAGCAGTTCTTC
CASSVGHQGAGNEQFF
>TRBV19|few|TRBJ2-5|TRBD2
TGTGCCAGTAGTACCCTGGGGGCGGGAGGGGAGACCCAGTACTTC
CASSTLGAGGETQYF
>TRBV6-1|NA|TRBJ2-1|NA
TGTGCCAGCCGCTCCGAAATAGTTGACAATGAGCAGTTCTTC
CASRSEIVDNEQFF
>TRBV5-1|few|TRBJ2-3|NA
TGCGCCAGCAGCGCCAAGGGTAGGGGAAATGCAGATACGCAGTATTTT
CASSAKGRGNADTQYF
>TRBV7-3|few|TRBJ2-1|NA
TGTGCCAGCAGCTTACAGCGCGGCGGCGATGAGCAGTTCTTC
CASSLQRGGDEQFF
>TRBV5-1|many|TRBJ1-3|NA
TGCGCCAGCAGCTTGGGTGGCAGAAACACCATATATTTT
CASSLGGRNTIYF
>TRBV3-1|few|TRBJ2-1|TRBD2
TGTGCCAGCACCCTCCTAGCGGGAGGTTATGAGCAGTTCTTC
CASTLLAGGYEQFF
>TRBV4-3|many|TRBJ2-3|NA
TGCGCCAGCAGCCACCTATTCTCAGGTGCAGGGGAAGATACGCAGTATTTT
CASSHLFSGAGEDTQYF
>TRBV7-3|NA|TRBJ2-3|NA
TGTGCCAGCAGCTTAACAGTCCACACAGATACGCAGTATTTT
CASSLTVHTDTQYF
>TRBV20-1|NA|TRBJ2-5|TRBD2
TGCAGTGCTAGAGCGGGGCTGAGCGGGACCACCGCATTCTTGATCCAAGAGACCCAGTACTTC
CSARAGLSGTTAFLIQETQYF
>TRBV6-2/TRBV6-3|NA|TRBJ1-2|TRBD1
TGTGCCAGCACCCTCCGGGACAGGGCTAACTATGGCTACACCTTC
CASTLRDRANYGYTF
>TRBV28|few|TRBJ2-2|NA
TGTGCCAGCAGTTTAGTTCGGGGCGGGGAGCTGTTTTTT
CASSLVRGGELFF
>TRBV7-2|few|TRBJ2-3|NA
TGTGCCAGCAGCCGAAGCTTAGCGGTCACAGATACGCAGTATTTT
CASSRSLAVTDTQYF
>TRBV6-2/TRBV6-3|few|TRBJ2-7|TRBD2
TGTGCCAGCAGCAAAAAAGCGGGAGCCTACTCCTACGAGCAGTACTTC
CASSKKAGAYSYEQYF
>TRBV12-3/TRBV12-4|NA|TRBJ1-1|NA
TGTGCCAGCAGTCCGGACAGACGCAAGATTTACTTT
CASSPDRRKIYF
>TRBV11-2|few|TRBJ1-1|NA
TGTGCCAGCAGCAATACAGACCGCGGGACTGAAGCTTTCTTT
CASSNTDRGTEAFF
>TRBV5-1|many|TRBJ1-1|NA
TGCGCCAGCAGCTTGTTGGCAGGGTCGAACACTGAAGCTTTCTTT
CASSLLAGSNTEAFF
>TRBV7-9|few|TRBJ2-5|NA
TGTGCCAGCAGCTCAGGGGTCAACCAAGAGACCCAGTACTTC
CASSSGVNQETQYF
>TRBV24-1|few|TRBJ2-5|NA
TGTGCCACCAGTGATTCGGGGCGGAGGGGAGAGACCCAGTACTTC
CATSDSGRRGETQYF
>TRBV20-1|few|TRBJ2-2|TRBD2
TGCAGTGCTAGAGATGGGTCCAGCGGGAGGTTCGGGGAGCTGTTTTTT
CSARDGSSGRFGELFF
>TRBV20-1|few|TRBJ1-1|NA
TGCAGTTCGAGACAGGTTAGGGGGGACACTGAAGCTTTCTTT
CSSRQVRGDTEAFF
>TRBV6-1|NA|TRBJ1-3|NA
TGTGCCAGCAGCCTACGGGGCCCGTTTCAAAGCTCTGGAAACACCATATATTTT
CASSLRGPFQSSGNTIYF
>TRBV7-2|many|TRBJ2-1|TRBD2
TGTGCCAGCAGCTTAGGGCTCTCGGGGCTAGCGGGATCGACGACGTTCAATGAGCAGTTCTTC
CASSLGLSGLAGSTTFNEQFF
>TRBV7-2|NA|TRBJ2-7|NA
TGTGCCAGCAGCTTTGAGAGGGGGAGGGCGCAGTACTTC
CASSFERGRAQYF
>TRBV9|NA|TRBJ2-7|TRBD2
TGTGCCAGCAGCCTAACGGGACTAGGGGACTACGAGCAGTACTTC
CASSLTGLGDYEQYF
>TRBV5-5|NA|TRBJ2-3|TRBD2
TGTGCCAGCAGCGCGTCGGGGGGGCCAGATACGCAGTATTTT
CASSASGGPDTQYF
>TRBV7-3|many|TRBJ2-1|NA
TGTGCCAGCAGCTCCCGTGGGGCTTACAATGAGCAGTTCTTC
CASSSRGAYNEQFF
>TRBV20-1|few|TRBJ1-3|NA
TGCAGTGCTAATCGTCCCAGAAACTCTGGAAACACCATATATTTT
CSANRPRNSGNTIYF
>TRBV12-3/TRBV12-4|NA|TRBJ2-1|TRBD2
TGTGCCAGCAGTTCTACTAGCGGGAGCTTGAATGAGCAGTTCTTC
CASSSTSGSLNEQFF
>TRBV7-8|few|TRBJ2-5|TRBD2
TGTGCCAGCAGCTTGACTAGCGGGTTGGAAGAGACCCAGTACTTC
CASSLTSGLEETQYF
>TRBV7-3|NA|TRBJ1-1|TRBD1
TGTGCCAGCAGCGTCGATCCCGGGACAGGGACATATGAAGCTTTCTTT
CASSVDPGTGTYEAFF
>TRBV20-1|NA|TRBJ1-1|TRBD1
TGCAGTGCTAGAGGGGAGGTCGGGACAGCGGCTTTCTTT
CSARGEVGTAAFF